A selection of T cell receptor beta chains follows, all from one sample in a study of cytomegalovirus exposure and HLA in healthy donors. Measured with immunoSEQ multiplex PCR; TCRdb has only the in-frame clones, and not every one. The data hold under 250,000 clones, with about 82% observed a single time. Specimen: PBMCs. The receptors here all came from a woman aged 45-60 years in good health and CMV-seronegative. CDR3s include the opening cysteine and the closing phenylalanine or tryptophan. D genes are given only for firm matches. Part of the rows lack a size; the others show once, few, many or a class for expanded clones.

j_gene | d_gene | v_gene | abundance | CDR3aa | CDR3nt
TRBJ1-1 | - | TRBV18 | - | CASSPPQGLTAFF | TGTGCCAGCTCACCACCGCAGGGGCTTACGGCTTTCTTT
TRBJ1-1 | TRBD1 | TRBV5-1 | - | CASSRGTVDLSGTEAFF | TGCGCCAGCAGCCGCGGGACAGTTGACCTTTCGGGCACTGAAGCTTTCTTT
TRBJ2-3 | - | TRBV7-8 | once | CASSFERIPTTDTQYF | TGTGCCAGCAGCTTTGAGCGGATACCCACCACAGATACGCAGTATTTT
TRBJ2-3 | TRBD1 | TRBV28 | - | CASRKRDRSTDTQYF | TGTGCCAGCCGGAAAAGGGACAGAAGCACAGATACGCAGTATTTT
TRBJ2-7 | TRBD1 | TRBV7-6 | - | CASSKGGGQGNEQYF | TGTGCCAGCAGCAAAGGGGGTGGACAGGGGAACGAGCAGTACTTC
TRBJ2-5 | - | TRBV5-6 | - | CASSLFTAEETQYF | TGTGCCAGCAGCTTGTTTACAGCGGAAGAGACCCAGTACTTC
TRBJ1-4 | - | TRBV7-8 | - | CASSSTDLNEKLFF | TGTGCCAGCAGCTCGACAGATCTAAATGAAAAACTGTTTTTT
TRBJ2-2 | TRBD2 | TRBV27 | - | CASSLSQPLAGRTGELFF | TGTGCCAGCAGTTTATCTCAGCCATTAGCGGGTAGGACCGGGGAGCTGTTTTTT
TRBJ2-7 | - | TRBV28 | - | CASSPGHWSKSYEQYF | TGTGCCAGCAGCCCCGGACATTGGTCGAAGTCCTACGAGCAGTACTTC
TRBJ1-5 | - | TRBV28 | - | CASSLYGGFQHF | TGTGCCAGCAGTTTATATGGGGGGTTCCAGCATTTT
TRBJ2-2 | TRBD1 | TRBV19 | - | CASSDRGDTGELFF | TGTGCCAGTTCCGACAGGGGGGACACCGGGGAGCTGTTTTTT
TRBJ2-2 | - | TRBV5-1 | - | CASSLVVAGELFF | TGCGCCAGCAGCTTGGTAGTGGCCGGGGAGCTGTTTTTT
TRBJ1-1 | - | TRBV9 | - | CASTSEDMMDTEAFF | TGTGCCAGCACCTCTGAGGATATGATGGACACTGAAGCTTTCTTT
TRBJ1-2 | - | TRBV5-5 | once | CASSLYVQGGYTF | TGTGCCAGCAGCTTGTATGTGCAGGGCGGCTACACCTTC
TRBJ2-7 | - | TRBV10-3 | - | CAISEGRYEQYF | TGTGCCATCAGTGAGGGCAGGTACGAGCAGTACTTC
TRBJ1-5 | - | TRBV27 | few | CASSLSGGLYNQPQHF | TGTGCCAGCAGTTTATCGGGAGGGCTTTACAATCAGCCCCAGCATTTT
TRBJ1-5 | TRBD1 | TRBV4-1 | - | CASSQGFPGQGKAGGGNQPQHF | TGCGCCAGCAGCCAAGGGTTCCCGGGACAGGGTAAGGCGGGGGGTGGCAATCAGCCCCAGCATTTT
TRBJ1-4 | - | TRBV6-1 | - | CASSERGANEKLFF | TGTGCCAGCAGTGAAAGGGGTGCTAATGAAAAACTGTTTTTT
TRBJ2-7 | TRBD2 | TRBV28 | - | CASSSSGAGTYEQYF | TGTGCCAGCAGTTCGAGCGGGGCTGGCACCTACGAGCAGTACTTC
TRBJ2-7 | TRBD1 | TRBV18 | once | CASSPPRTGMREQYF | TGTGCCAGCTCACCACCCCGGACAGGGATGAGGGAGCAGTACTTC
TRBJ2-3 | TRBD1 | TRBV15 | - | CATSRDRGPDTQYF | TGTGCCACCAGCAGGGACAGGGGGCCAGATACGCAGTATTTT
TRBJ2-2 | - | TRBV7-7 | - | CASSPLSTGELFF | TGTGCCAGCAGCCCCCTGAGCACCGGGGAGCTGTTTTTT